This T cell receptor (beta chain) was captured by sequencing in a study of blood T cell repertoires in COVID-19 (dated by TCRdb to 2019 to 2021). Looking at the study overall: Samples from collaborators originated in the United States, Italy and Spain and spanned both the acute and convalescent phases of COVID-19. Samples came from the ongoing ImmuneRACE study (first 160 participants) plus 1,254 subjects from 6 global collaborators. The repertoires were made available in a free public database intended to serve as a resource for research on the immune response to SARS-CoV-2. The material from the prospective study consisted of cDNA or gDNA derived from T cells, B-cell-depleted T cells, or PBMCs. Where HLA class I and class II types were available, the types were taken from metadata supplied by the sample provider, not from assay-based typing. A de-identified subject ID, COVID-19 status, age in years and sex were almost always included in the sample metadata. The dataset comprised deeply sampled blood TCRbeta repertoires from subjects exposed to, actively infected with, or recovered from COVID-19. Study-wide conclusions, independent of this receptor: Clinical and demographic metadata were provided uncurated, with the amount varying by source and participant.

The collaborating institutions used their own protocols to collect whole blood in K2EDTA tubes. For TCRbeta analysis, collaborators shipped samples in one of three forms: frozen whole blood, isolated PBMCs, or DNA extracted from either of those sample types. On this clone itself: No antigen is known for it. Base qualities are not provided; no much larger clone lies one nucleotide away.

The immunoSEQ Assay, a bias-controlled multiplex PCR, was used to amplify TCRbeta CDR3 regions from genomic DNA. On the authors' methods: The number of nucleated cells in each sample was estimated by amplification of reference gene primers within the assay. Sequence reads were collapsed and filtered to measure the absolute abundance of every unique TCRbeta CDR3 rearrangement. For each sample, productive Simpson clonality was calculated as the square root of Simpson's diversity index across productive rearrangements. TCRdb limited this immuneACCESS table to in-frame rearrangements with V and J called. A share of clones is missing; checked studies link under half to unresolved V genes, and the rest is unexplained. That table gives V, J and clone size, and the DNA gave D and trimming. This sample holds 45,000 to 55,000 clones; less than 90% were observed only once. The ten biggest clones cover about 2.6% of the sample.

CDR1 and CDR2, looked up from the germline V gene, are MNHEY and SVGAGI. From cysteine to phenylalanine, the CDR3 is 14 amino acids long. The DNA shown is the 42-base CDR3, in frame from base 1. V has 5 bases trimmed and J has 7 bases trimmed; junction bases matching no gene number 9. The rearranged segments are TRBV6-5 and TRBJ1-1, with 8 central nucleotides matching TRBD1. The receptor's source is a man in his fifties or sixties with acute or convalescent COVID-19. Specimen: peripheral blood. The DNA sequence follows: TGTGCCAGCAGTACGACAGGGGTGAATCGTGAAGCTTTCTTT. This gives the protein CASSTTGVNREAFF.